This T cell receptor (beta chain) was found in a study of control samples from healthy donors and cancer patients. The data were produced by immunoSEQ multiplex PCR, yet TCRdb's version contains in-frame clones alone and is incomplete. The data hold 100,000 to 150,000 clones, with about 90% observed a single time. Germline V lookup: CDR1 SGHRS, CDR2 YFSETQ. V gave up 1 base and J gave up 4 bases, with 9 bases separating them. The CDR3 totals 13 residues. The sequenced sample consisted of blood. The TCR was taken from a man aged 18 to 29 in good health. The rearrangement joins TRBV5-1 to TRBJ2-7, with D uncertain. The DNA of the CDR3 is TGCGCCAGCAGCTTGTTGTCGGATTACGAGCAGTACTTC. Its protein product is CASSLLSDYEQYF. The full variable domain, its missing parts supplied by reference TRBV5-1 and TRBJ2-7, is KAGVTQTPRYLIKTRGQQVTLSCSPISGHRSVSWYQQTPGQGLQFLFEYFSETQRNKGNFPGRFSGRQFSNSRSEMNVSTLELGDSALYLCASSLLSDYEQYFGPGTRLTVT.